This TCR beta chain was observed in a study of CD8 T cells in Susac syndrome. V was shortened by 0 bases and J by 4 bases, with 14 bases between the two germline ends. CDR3 length equals 15 residues. Germline V CDR1 and CDR2: SGHRS, YFSETQ. Reverse transcription of roughly 0.5 to 1 ug RNA was performed with random hexamers. A multiplex approach, immunoSEQ multiplex PCR, amplified TCR beta CDR3 across 54 Vbeta and 13 Jbeta. TCRdb called the immunoSEQ multiplex PCR reads again in MiXCR, with one record for every CDR3 protein. The table shows about 250,000 distinct CDR3 sequences, with roughly 93% occurring only once. CD8+ and CD4+ blood T cells underwent TCR beta sequencing.

The clonotype was recovered from a human donor with multiple sclerosis. The chain joins TRBV5-1 to TRBJ2-7, with D perhaps matching TRBD1 (5 bases). Sequenced input: CD4+ T cells from PBMCs. DNA for the CDR3: TGCGCCAGCAGCTTGGAGGGCCAGGGCTGGTACGAGCAGTACTTC. Amino acids: CASSLEGQGWYEQYF.